The 29 T cell receptor beta chains below all came from one sample that was sequenced in a study of OX40 agonist ivuxolimab in advanced cancers. Sequencing used immunoSEQ multiplex PCR; TCRdb keeps in-frame clones, though not all of them. The repertoire consists of roughly 41,000 clones, with 91% occurring once and the leading ten covering around 4.7%. Sequenced material: CD4+ or CD8+ T cells sorted from blood, taken in a trial of the OX40 agonist ivuxolimab. Receptors originate from an adult with an advanced solid tumor such as melanoma, head and neck, liver or kidney cancer.

The J gene is TRBJ2-3, the V gene TRBV5-1; TRBD2 might be the D (6 bases). The CDR3 sequence is 14 residues long. V shed 7 bases and J shed 1 base, with 13 bases lying between them. CDR1 is SGHRS, CDR2 YFSETQ, per germline. CDR3 in DNA: TGCGCCAGCGCCCACTGGGGGGGCACAGATACGCAGTATTTT. Its translation: CASAHWGGTDTQYF.

The chain joins TRBV7-9 to TRBJ2-1; unclear D gene. Trimming took 1 base from V and 6 from J, leaving 7 bases between them. Germline V gene lookup returns CDR1 SEHNR and CDR2 FQNEAQ (reference sequence). The CDR3 covers 13 residues. The CDR3 sequence: CASSLGSANEQFF. The CDR3 region has the DNA TGTGCCAGCAGCTTAGGGAGTGCCAATGAGCAGTTCTTC. Drawing the rest from reference TRBV7-9 and TRBJ2-1, the complete variable domain is DTGVSQNPRHKITKRGQNVTFRCDPISEHNRLYWYRQTLGQGPEFLTYFQNEAQLEKSRLLSDRFSAERPKGSFSTLEIQRTEQGDSAMYLCASSLGSANEQFFGPGTRLTVL.

This rearrangement joins TRBV5-1 to TRBJ1-1; perhaps TRBD1 as D (5 bases). V lost 6 bases and J 0 bases, leaving 18 bases between the germline ends. This CDR3 has 16 residues. Germline CDR1 and CDR2: SGHRS and YFSETQ. Here the CDR3 DNA reads TGCGCCAGCACAGAAAGCGACAGAATCATGAACACTGAAGCTTTCTTT. Protein: CASTESDRIMNTEAFF.

The rearrangement uses TRBV27 and TRBJ2-2; D not certain. CDR3 size: 14 residues. With 3 bases removed from V and 2 bases from J, the gap between germline ends came to 7 bases. Germline V CDR1 and CDR2: MNHEY, SMNVEV (reference sequence). CDR3 protein: CASSFWLNTGELFF. CDR3 nucleotide sequence: TGTGCCAGCAGTTTTTGGCTAAACACCGGGGAGCTGTTTTTT.

The V and J genes are TRBV27 and TRBJ1-3, with 7 bases matching TRBD1. The germline V gene has CDR1 MNHEY and CDR2 SMNVEV (reference sequence). The V and J ends lost 4 bases and 0 bases, in that order; junction bases with no gene match: 18. The CDR3 has 20 residues. CDR3 coding DNA: TGTGCCAGCAGTTCCCTTCTCTTTTGGACAGGACGACTCTCTGGAAACACCATATATTTT. Translated: CASSSLLFWTGRLSGNTIYF.

This rearrangement joins TRBV5-5 to TRBJ1-1; tentatively, D is TRBD1 (6 bases). Germline-derived CDR1 and CDR2 are SGHKS and YYEKEE (reference sequence). With 4 bases removed from V and 5 bases from J, the gap between germline ends came to 18 bases. The CDR3 is 15 residues long. This CDR3 is CASSIIPGQRTEAFF. CDR3 in DNA: TGTGCCAGCAGCATAATCCCGGGACAAAGAACTGAAGCTTTCTTT.

V is TRBV5-1 and J is TRBJ2-2; 8 nucleotides align to TRBD2. Trimming cost V 1 base and J 8 bases; bases outside gene matches: 13. Germline CDR1 is SGHRS and CDR2 is YFSETQ. This CDR3 has 17 amino acids. The DNA for the CDR3 is TGCGCCAGCAGCTTGCTTAGCGCGGGAGGAGAAGGAGGGGAGCTGTTTTTT. Its protein is CASSLLSAGGEGGELFF.

The chain recombines TRBV7-9 with TRBJ2-7; D possibly corresponds to TRBD1 (6 bases). The CDR3 contains 16 residues. V was pared by 5 bases and J by 4 bases, with 21 bases between. From germline, CDR1 is SEHNR and CDR2 FQNEAQ (reference sequence). The DNA of the CDR3 is TGTGCCAGCAGCCCCAGGGGTAGTTTGGGGGCGTACGAGCAGTACTTC. Amino acids: CASSPRGSLGAYEQYF. The full variable domain, its missing parts supplied by reference TRBV7-9 and TRBJ2-7, is DTGVSQNPRHKITKRGQNVTFRCDPISEHNRLYWYRQTLGQGPEFLTYFQNEAQLEKSRLLSDRFSAERPKGSFSTLEIQRTEQGDSAMYLCASSPRGSLGAYEQYFGPGTRLTVT.

The chain carries TRBV15 and TRBJ2-7; D might be TRBD1 (6 bases). V was pared by 1 base and J by 3 bases, with 10 bases between. In germline, CDR1 is LNHNV, CDR2 YYDKDF (reference sequence). The CDR3 sequence is 14 residues long. The CDR3 protein is CATSRARGYYEQYV. DNA of the CDR3: TGTGCCACCAGCAGAGCCAGGGGATACTACGAGCAGTACGTC.

This chain joins TRBV2 and TRBJ2-7, with D possibly matching TRBD2 (6 bases). The CDR3 runs 13 residues. CDR1 and CDR2 from the germline V gene are SNHLY and FYNNEI. V lost 8 bases and J lost 2, with 13 bases in between. CDR3 sequence reads: CASGGLVPYEQYV. CDR3 nucleotide sequence: TGTGCCAGCGGGGGACTCGTGCCCTACGAGCAGTACGTC.

The chain couples TRBV7-8 to TRBJ2-7, with 11 bases lining up with TRBD2. The J segment lost 0 bases and the V segment lost 5 bases, leaving 12 bases of the junction unmatched. Germline CDR1 reads SGHVS; CDR2 reads FQNEAQ. The length of the CDR3 is 18 residues. The CDR3: CASSALAGGRLNSYEQYF. The CDR3 DNA reads as TGTGCCAGCAGCGCTCTAGCGGGAGGCCGACTTAACTCCTACGAGCAGTACTTC.

The chain is built from TRBV19 and TRBJ2-1, with D hard to call. CDR1 is LNHDA and CDR2 is SQIVND in the germline V gene (reference sequence). Trimming pared 3 bases from V and 0 bases from J, leaving 9 bases between. The CDR3 runs to 15 residues. Written as DNA, the CDR3 is TGTGCCAGTAGTATTGAAGATCGCTCCTACAATGAGCAGTTCTTC. It is translated as CASSIEDRSYNEQFF.

The chain uses TRBV19 and TRBJ1-1; D gene unclear. From germline, CDR1 is LNHDA and CDR2 SQIVND (reference sequence). This CDR3 contains 13 residues. Deletions cut 3 bases from V and 4 bases from J, with 9 bases between. The DNA of the CDR3 is TGTGCCAGTAGTATTGGGCTTAGCACTGAAGCTTTCTTT. It specifies CASSIGLSTEAFF.

This clone was counted between two and nine times. CDR3 amino acids: CASSVGWENTEAFF. The CDR3 bases are TGTGCCAGCAGCGTAGGTTGGGAGAACACTGAAGCTTTCTTT. The V and J genes are TRBV9 and TRBJ1-1, with D hard to call. The CDR3 runs to 14 residues. Germline assignment: CDR1 SGDLS and CDR2 YYNGEE. Trimming shortened V by 0 bases and J by 1 base, and 7 bases separated the two germline ends.

The chain uses TRBV7-6 and TRBJ1-1, with D tentatively TRBD1 (5 bases). Germline-derived CDR1 and CDR2 are SGHVS and FNYEAQ. The CDR3 is made up of 16 amino acids. The germline V and J ends were trimmed by 2 bases and 0 bases, with 13 bases remaining between them. CDR3 region: CASSLTVMDMNTEAFF. The CDR3 DNA follows: TGTGCCAGCAGCTTAACGGTGATGGACATGAACACTGAAGCTTTCTTT.

The chain employs TRBV27 and TRBJ2-1, with 7 bases aligning to TRBD1. From germline, CDR1 is MNHEY and CDR2 SMNVEV (reference sequence). The junction had 7 bases not matched to a gene; V was cut back by 5 bases and J by 3 bases. The CDR3 totals 15 residues. The CDR3, as DNA: TGTGCCAGCAGTCCAGGGACAGTATACTACAATGAGCAGTTCTTC. Protein: CASSPGTVYYNEQFF.

This chain links TRBV7-8 with TRBJ2-2; D ambiguous. The CDR3 sequence is 15 residues long. V was clipped by 2 bases and J by 4 bases, with 11 bases between them. The germline V gene has CDR1 SGHVS and CDR2 FQNEAQ. This CDR3 reads CASSLSSDSTGELFF. The CDR3 DNA sequence: TGTGCCAGCAGCTTATCTTCCGATTCCACCGGGGAGCTGTTTTTT.

The chain combines TRBV11-2 with TRBJ1-3, with D uncertain. V dropped 0 bases and J dropped 4 bases, with 10 bases sitting between them. The germline gives CDR1 SGHAT, CDR2 FQNNGV. This CDR3 has 15 amino acids. This chain's CDR3 is CASSLEASPGNTIYF. DNA of the CDR3: TGTGCCAGCAGCTTAGAGGCATCCCCAGGAAACACCATATATTTT.

This clone has just one count. This chain uses TRBV11-3 with TRBJ2-1; TRBD2 matches 8 bases. Germline loops: CDR1 SGHNT, CDR2 YENEEA. Trimming removed 4 bases from V and 9 bases from J; junction bases left unmatched: 5. This CDR3 has 13 residues. The CDR3 coding sequence is TGTGCCAGCAGCTGGCGACTAGCGTCTGAGCAGTTCTTC. Translation: CASSWRLASEQFF.

V and J are TRBV20-1 and TRBJ2-7; no clear D gene. The germline V and J ends were trimmed by 3 bases and 8 bases, with 11 bases remaining between them. Germline V gene lookup returns CDR1 DFQATT and CDR2 SNEGSKA (reference sequence). The CDR3 extends over 11 amino acids. CDR3 DNA sequence: TGCAGTGCTAGGCCGGGTGGGCAGCAGTACTTC. It codes for CSARPGGQQYF.

CDR3 region: CASSVSGGANEQFF. Here the CDR3 DNA reads TGTGCCAGCAGTGTTAGCGGGGGGGCGAATGAGCAGTTCTTC. The V call is TRBV2, the J call TRBJ2-1; 11 positions match TRBD2. CDR3 size: 14 residues. Looked up from germline, CDR1 is SNHLY and CDR2 is FYNNEI. V was pared by 4 bases and J by 7 bases, with 3 bases of the junction left unmatched.

The chain employs TRBV28 and TRBJ2-6; unclear D gene. This CDR3 spans 12 amino acids. Germline V gives CDR1 MDHEN, CDR2 SYDVKM. V shed 10 bases and J shed 0 bases, with 4 bases lying between them. The CDR3 coding sequence is TGTGCCACCAACTCTGGGGCCAACGTCCTGACTTTC. Protein: CATNSGANVLTF. The full variable domain, completed using reference TRBV28 and TRBJ2-6, is DVKVTQSSRYLVKRTGEKVFLECVQDMDHENMFWYRQDPGLGLRLIYFSYDVKMKEKGDIPEGYSVSREKKERFSLILESASTNQTSMYLCATNSGANVLTFGAGSRLTVL.

This rearrangement joins TRBV5-1 to TRBJ1-1, with unresolved D. This CDR3 contains 14 residues. With 2 bases removed from V and 5 bases from J, the gap between germline ends came to 13 bases. Germline V lookup: CDR1 SGHRS, CDR2 YFSETQ. The CDR3, as DNA: TGCGCCAGCAGCTTCCGGGGTACGGGGACTGAAGCTTTCTTT. It encodes CASSFRGTGTEAFF.

This chain uses TRBV2 with TRBJ1-2; TRBD1 aligns across 8 bases. Germline-derived CDR1 and CDR2 are SNHLY and FYNNEI. J was trimmed by 5 bases and V by 2 bases; bases with no gene match: 7. The CDR3 is 15 amino acids. The CDR3 bases are TGTGCCAGCAGTGAATTGGGACAGGTTCTTTATGGCTACACCTTC. Protein: CASSELGQVLYGYTF.

The chain links TRBV9 to TRBJ1-2, with D perhaps matching TRBD1 (6 bases). V was cut by 4 bases and J by 8 bases, with 12 bases left in between. The germline V gene has CDR1 SGDLS and CDR2 YYNGEE. The CDR3 is made up of 12 amino acids. CDR3 loop: CASSPQGWGYTF. In DNA form, the CDR3 reads TGTGCCAGCAGCCCACAGGGTTGGGGCTACACCTTC.

The chain is built from TRBV5-4 and TRBJ2-3; no reliable D call. CDR1 SGHNT and CDR2 YYREEE come from the germline V gene (reference sequence). The CDR3 loop spans 15 amino acids. The V gene lost 0 bases and the J gene lost 3 bases, with 11 bases spanning the gap. The CDR3 sequence is CASSLGVLDTDTQYF. CDR3 nucleotides: TGTGCCAGCAGCTTGGGTGTCTTAGATACAGATACGCAGTATTTT.

This chain joins TRBV4-1 and TRBJ2-7; D remains ambiguous. The germline V gene encodes CDR1 MGHRA and CDR2 YSYEKL. Trimming stripped 2 bases from V and 2 bases from J, with 10 bases between. CDR3 length equals 14 residues. CDR3 in DNA: TGCGCCAGCAGCCAAAACGCATTTACCTACGAGCAGTACGTC. As protein: CASSQNAFTYEQYV.

The rearrangement links TRBV19 to TRBJ2-6, with 7 bases that match TRBD2. Germline trimming cut 3 bases from V and 2 bases from J; bases unmatched to any gene: 4. The CDR3 contains 16 residues. Germline V gene data show CDR1 as LNHDA and CDR2 as SQIVND (reference sequence). CDR3 DNA: TGTGCCAGTAGTATTTTTGGGGGGGCTGGGGCCAACGTCCTGACTTTC. Its translation: CASSIFGGAGANVLTF. Together with reference TRBV19 and TRBJ2-6, the CDR3 gives the full variable domain: DGGITQSPKYLFRKEGQNVTLSCEQNLNHDAMYWYRQDPGQGLRLIYYSQIVNDFQKGDIAEGYSVSREKKESFPLTVTSAQKNPTAFYLCASSIFGGAGANVLTFGAGSRLTVL.

The DNA for the CDR3 is TGTGCCAGCAGTTTAGAAGGGAATGAAAAACTGTTTTTT. Encoded protein: CASSLEGNEKLFF. V is TRBV28 and J is TRBJ1-4; D gene uncertain. Germline values: CDR1 MDHEN, CDR2 SYDVKM. The length of the CDR3 is 13 residues. V was clipped by 2 bases and J by 5 bases, with 6 bases between them. The whole variable domain, filled in from reference TRBV28 and TRBJ1-4, reads DVKVTQSSRYLVKRTGEKVFLECVQDMDHENMFWYRQDPGLGLRLIYFSYDVKMKEKGDIPEGYSVSREKKERFSLILESASTNQTSMYLCASSLEGNEKLFFGSGTQLSVL.